This TCR beta chain originates from a study of low-dose radiotherapy and immunotherapy resistance in tumors. Primers used for first-strand cDNA, a TRAV- and TRBV-specific set, covered both alpha and beta chains. TCR amplification involved 20 PCR cycles with a constant-region primer and V-primer adapter. Using its own MiXCR run on the reads, TCRdb lists one record per CDR3 protein. The sample carries around 84,000 distinct CDR3 sequences, around 17% recorded once. Time point defined: after trial treatment. Specified treatment: LDRT plus nivolumab, ipilimumab, low-dose cyclophosphamide and aspirin (RACIN trial). The CDR3 runs to 13 residues. CDR1 is SGHTA, CDR2 FQGNSA, per germline. Trimming left V 5 bases short and J 10 bases short, with 15 bases between.

This chain uses TRBV7-2 with TRBJ2-1; either TRBD1 or TRBD2 may supply D (5 bases each). The source material was PBMCs, sampled after low-dose radiotherapy plus immunotherapy. The clonotype was recovered from a male donor with prostate cancer. The CDR3 spells CASSARTGDEQFF. DNA of the CDR3: TGTGCCAGCAGCGCCCGGACTGGGGACGAGCAGTTCTTC. The variable domain in full, completed from reference TRBV7-2 and TRBJ2-1, reads GAGVSQSPSNKVTEKGKDVELRCDPISGHTALYWYRQSLGQGLEFLIYFQGNSAPDKSGLPSDRFSAERTGGSVSTLTIQRTQQEDSAVYLCASSARTGDEQFFGPGTRLTVL.